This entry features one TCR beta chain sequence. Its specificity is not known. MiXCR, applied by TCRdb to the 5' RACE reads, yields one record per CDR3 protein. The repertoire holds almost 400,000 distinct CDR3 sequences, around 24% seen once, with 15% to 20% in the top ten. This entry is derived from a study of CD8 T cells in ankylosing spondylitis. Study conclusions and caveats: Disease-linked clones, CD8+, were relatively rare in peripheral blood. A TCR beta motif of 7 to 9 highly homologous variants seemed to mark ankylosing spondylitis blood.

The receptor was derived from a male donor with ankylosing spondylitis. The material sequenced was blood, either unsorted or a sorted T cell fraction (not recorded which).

The CDR3: CASSYGTLSDNQPQHF. The CDR3 DNA reads as TGTGCCAGCAGCTACGGGACTCTTTCGGACAATCAGCCCCAGCATTTT. V is TRBV7-9 and J is TRBJ1-5; D may be TRBD1 (5 bases). The CDR3 runs 16 residues. The ends were cut back, 4 bases at V and 3 bases at J, with 16 bases in the middle. The germline V gene has CDR1 SEHNR and CDR2 FQNEAQ (reference sequence).